This TCR beta chain was sequenced for a study of T cell repertoires in cytomegalovirus infection. Background on the study: Recently identified HLA-C-restricted CMV epitopes and well-studied HLA-B-restricted CMV epitopes were used by the study. Indications of both CMV infection and matching HLA type were provided by public TCR beta signatures.

Regarding this clonotype: The antigen remains undetermined.

The germline gives CDR1 LNHNV, CDR2 YYDKDF (reference sequence). Trimming removed 1 base from V and 8 bases from J, with 20 bases in between. CDR3 length: 16 residues. A single record per CDR3 protein comes from TCRdb applying MiXCR to the reads. Counted here are about 890,000 distinct CDR3 sequences, roughly 30% occurring once; the ten biggest clones make up around 15%. Study results and limitations: In two of eight donors, the top clonotype was HLA-C-restricted CMV-specific.

Sequenced here: cultured CD8+ T cells from PBMCs, sampled from culture after CMV antigen stimulation. The clonotype originates from a human donor in good health (CMV status not recorded). Some clones in this sample may be carry-over from other donors' samples. This chain connects TRBV15 to TRBJ1-2; D uncertain. CDR3 protein: CATSRVAGVPGAGYTF. CDR3 bases: TGTGCCACCAGCAGAGTAGCCGGAGTGCCGGGAGCCGGCTACACCTTC.